The subject of this entry is one T cell receptor (beta chain). Its specificity is not known. There are 12 residues in the CDR3. Germline V lookup: CDR1 SGHTA, CDR2 FQGNSA. Trimming removed 5 bases from V and 7 bases from J, with 10 bases in between. The data derive from a study of cytomegalovirus exposure and HLA in healthy donors. Findings and limits, study-wide: Presence/absence analyses rested on an assumption that sequencing depth was roughly uniform across donors.

This PCR relied on a set of 60 Vbeta primers and 13 Jbeta primers. The repertoire was sequenced with immunoSEQ multiplex PCR; TCRdb's copy has only in-frame clones and lacks some. The sample has about 110,000 clones, 74% seen once; the top ten hold about 4.9%. The rearrangement joins TRBV7-2 to TRBJ2-3; TRBD2 might be the D (6 bases). The sequenced material came from PBMCs. The receptor's source is a man aged 25 to 40 in good health and CMV-seropositive. CDR3: CASSPGVNTQYF. CDR3 in DNA: TGTGCCAGCAGCCCGGGGGTCAATACGCAGTATTTT.